What follows are 14 T cell receptor beta chains derived from one specimen sequenced in a study of human T cells and chemical hapten exposure. Specified time point: pre-sensitization, week 0. Indicated treatment: therapeutic diphenylcyclopropenone sensitization with weekly scalp DPC. TCRdb processed the RACE reads anew with MiXCR; each CDR3 protein has one entry. The repertoire holds 150,000 to 200,000 distinct CDR3 sequences, approximately 29% seen once, with just under 3% in the top ten. The specimen comprised whole blood, sampled in connection with sensitization to the hapten diphenylcyclopropenone (DPC). All receptors come from a woman in her 30s with alopecia areata. Some clones in this sample may be carry-over from other donors' samples.

The chain recombines TRBV18 with TRBJ2-7; possible D gene TRBD1, 5 bases. The V gene lost 6 bases and the J gene lost 3 bases, with 15 bases spanning the gap. Germline V gene sequence: CDR1 KGHSH, CDR2 LQKENI. CDR3 length: 14 residues. The CDR3 nucleotides are TGTGCCAGCTCGCCAACGGCGGACAACTACGAGCAGTACTTC. Translated: CASSPTADNYEQYF.

The chain combines TRBV7-6 with TRBJ2-7; maybe TRBD1 (5 bases). The CDR3 has 13 residues. The germline V gene has CDR1 SGHVS and CDR2 FNYEAQ. V shed 3 bases and J shed 3 bases, with 9 bases lying between them. For the CDR3, the DNA is TGTGCCAGCAGCTTGACAGAGGACTACGAGCAGTACTTC. Protein: CASSLTEDYEQYF.

This chain uses TRBV4-3 with TRBJ1-6; D is undetermined. Germline V gene sequence: CDR1 LGHNA, CDR2 YSLEER. The CDR3 is 16 residues long. V lost 0 bases and J 4 bases, leaving 10 bases between the germline ends. CDR3 nucleotides: TGCGCCAGCAGCCAAGATCTGGCACCTTATAATTCACCCCTCCACTTT. It is translated as CASSQDLAPYNSPLHF.

V gene TRBV3-1 combines with J gene TRBJ1-6; D ambiguous. Trimming cost V 0 bases and J 7 bases, with 10 bases left between them. The germline V gene has CDR1 LGHDT and CDR2 YNNKEL (reference sequence). The CDR3 has 15 residues. Written as DNA, the CDR3 is TGTGCCAGCAGCCAAGAGGGAGGGAACAATTCACCCCTCCACTTT. Translated, it gives CASSQEGGNNSPLHF.

In the case of this clonotype: One end of the junction does not line up with germline, which may come from a read error. The chain recombines TRBV27 with TRBJ2-1; D is ambiguous. The CDR3 sequence is 14 residues long. Germline V CDR1 and CDR2: MNHEY, SMNVEV (reference sequence). The CDR3 protein is CASSLLGSHNEQFF. CDR3 nucleotide sequence: TGTGCCAGCAGTTTATTAGGCTCCCACAATGAGCAGTTCTTC.

The rearrangement links TRBV24-1 to TRBJ2-1; 8 bases match TRBD1. The CDR3 consists of 15 residues. J was trimmed by 4 bases and V by 10 bases; bases with no gene match: 11. Germline V gene data show CDR1 as KGHDR and CDR2 as SFDVKD. CDR3 bases: TGTGCCACAGCCCTTGCAGGGGGCGAGTACAATGAGCAGTTCTTC. Its protein product is CATALAGGEYNEQFF.

The chain employs TRBV7-2 and TRBJ1-2; D is unresolved. This CDR3 has 14 residues. The V and J ends lost 2 bases and 2 bases respectively, with 9 bases between them. Germline V gene sequence: CDR1 SGHTA, CDR2 FQGNSA. The CDR3 here is CASSLFYENYGYTF. CDR3 in DNA: TGTGCCAGCAGCTTATTCTATGAAAACTATGGCTACACCTTC. Filled out from reference TRBV7-2 and TRBJ1-2, the complete variable domain reads GAGVSQSPSNKVTEKGKDVELRCDPISGHTALYWYRQSLGQGLEFLIYFQGNSAPDKSGLPSDRFSAERTGGSVSTLTIQRTQQEDSAVYLCASSLFYENYGYTFGSGTRLTVV.

This clonotype showed up just a few times. The conserved phenylalanine or tryptophan is not found at the CDR3 terminus, so this likely reflects a read error. The chain carries TRBV28 and TRBJ2-2; possibly TRBD1 or TRBD2 for D (6 bases each). V lost 6 bases to trimming and J lost 1 base, with 12 bases between them. The CDR3 runs to 15 residues. Germline V gene sequence: CDR1 MDHEN, CDR2 SYDVKM. CDR3 in amino acids: CASSNGGLNTGELFL. The CDR3 DNA is TGTGCCAGCAGCAATGGGGGGCTGAACACCGGGGAGCTGTTTCTT.

In this sample, this clonotype turned up a few times. The J gene is TRBJ2-5, the V gene TRBV4-2; TRBD2 matches 10 bases. V trimming: 1 base; J trimming: 3 bases; junction bases outside the gene matches: 2. The CDR3 length is 15 residues. Germline CDR1 and CDR2: LGHNA and YNFKEQ. CDR3 nucleotide sequence: TGTGCCAGCAGCCAAGGGCTAGCGGGGGAAGAGACCCAGTACTTC. Encoded protein: CASSQGLAGEETQYF.

This clonotype was counted between two and nine times. The chain joins TRBV20-1 to TRBJ2-7; D is possibly TRBD2 (5 bases). V lost 3 bases to trimming and J lost 3 bases, with 15 bases between them. The CDR3 runs 14 residues. From germline, CDR1 is DFQATT and CDR2 SNEGSKA (reference sequence). This CDR3 reads CSASPPHGDYEQYF. CDR3 bases: TGCAGTGCTAGTCCCCCACACGGGGACTACGAGCAGTACTTC.

V and J are TRBV6-5 and TRBJ2-6, with 7 bases matching TRBD2. V lost 5 bases and J lost 6; bases outside the gene matches: 7. CDR1 is MNHEY and CDR2 is SVGAGI in the germline V gene. The CDR3 totals 15 residues. CDR3 residues: CASSIGGTQANVLTF. CDR3 nucleotides: TGTGCCAGCAGTATCGGGGGGACGCAGGCCAACGTCCTGACTTTC.

V usage is TRBV29-1 and J usage is TRBJ1-4; no clear D gene. CDR1 and CDR2 (germline): SQVTM, ANQGSEA. V was pared by 7 bases and J by 10 bases, with 19 bases between. This CDR3 comprises 13 residues. The CDR3 here is CSARPGDMGKLFF. CDR3 nucleotides: TGCAGCGCCCGGCCCGGGGATATGGGAAAACTGTTTTTT. Full variable domain (outside the CDR3, taken from reference TRBV29-1 and TRBJ1-4): SAVISQKPSRDICQRGTSLTIQCQVDSQVTMMFWYRQQPGQSLTLIATANQGSEATYESGFVIDKFPISRPNLTFSTLTVSNMSPEDSSIYLCSARPGDMGKLFFGSGTQLSVL.

This clonotype showed up many times. The gene calls are TRBV20-1 and TRBJ2-2; 7 bases match TRBD2. CDR3 length: 15 amino acids. In germline, CDR1 is DFQATT, CDR2 SNEGSKA (reference sequence). Unmatched junction bases numbered 5, after V lost 4 bases and J lost 0 bases. The CDR3 bases are TGCAGTGCTATGCGGGGGACCACGAACACCGGGGAGCTGTTTTTT. Protein sequence: CSAMRGTTNTGELFF.

This clonotype was observed a few times. The CDR3 protein is CASSFRPGTGGHTEAFF. CDR3 DNA: TGTGCCAGCAGTTTCCGACCCGGGACAGGGGGTCACACTGAAGCTTTCTTT. The V gene is TRBV6-5, the J gene TRBJ1-1; 11 nucleotides agree with TRBD1. This CDR3 has 17 residues. Germline V gives CDR1 MNHEY, CDR2 SVGAGI. The V segment lost 4 bases and the J segment 3 bases; nucleotides outside the gene matches: 10.